These 27 T cell receptor beta chains were all obtained from the same sample, sequenced in a study of blood T cell repertoires in COVID-19. Method: immunoSEQ multiplex PCR; TCRdb's copy keeps in-frame clones and lacks some. Among roughly 140,000 clones listed, 80% to 85% were seen once. The sample taken for sequencing was peripheral blood. Every receptor here comes from a human donor in a cohort sampled during active COVID-19.

The chain carries TRBV19 and TRBJ1-5; D perhaps matches TRBD1 (5 bases). V was cut by 7 bases and J by 0 bases, with 13 bases left in between. CDR1 is LNHDA, CDR2 SQIVND, per germline (reference sequence). This CDR3 comprises 15 residues. CDR3 protein: CASTGLSYSNQPQHF. Written as DNA, the CDR3 is TGTGCCAGTACAGGGTTGTCTTATAGCAATCAGCCCCAGCATTTT.

The V and J genes are TRBV7-8 and TRBJ1-5, with 9 bases identical to TRBD1. The germline gives CDR1 SGHVS, CDR2 FQNEAQ. The trim removed 5 bases at V and 3 bases at J, leaving 11 bases unmatched. This CDR3 region has 17 residues. The CDR3 here is CASSAPVGTGLNQPQHF. The CDR3, as DNA: TGTGCCAGCAGCGCACCCGTCGGGACAGGGCTCAATCAGCCCCAGCATTTT.

This chain uses TRBV19 with TRBJ1-5, with D maybe TRBD1 (6 bases). Trimming removed 3 bases at V and 6 bases at J, with 15 bases between. Germline lookup yields CDR1 LNHDA and CDR2 SQIVND (reference sequence). The CDR3 loop spans 15 amino acids. The CDR3 DNA sequence: TGTGCCAGTAGTATTGGTGGGACACTAACTCAGCCCCAGCATTTT. It specifies CASSIGGTLTQPQHF.

The CDR3: CASTSGLAPYNEQFF. Here the CDR3 DNA reads TGCGCCAGCACCTCGGGACTAGCTCCCTACAATGAGCAGTTCTTC. The chain combines TRBV10-2 with TRBJ2-1; 9 bases map to TRBD2. The J segment lost 2 bases and the V segment lost 7 bases, leaving 6 bases of the junction unmatched. The CDR3 contains 15 residues. CDR1 WSHSY and CDR2 SAAADI come from the germline V gene.

The genes are TRBV5-1 and TRBJ2-3; D might be TRBD1 (6 bases). CDR1 is SGHRS and CDR2 is YFSETQ in the germline V gene. CDR3 length: 16 amino acids. V was pared by 1 base and J by 0 bases, with 12 bases between. As DNA, the CDR3 is TGCGCCAGCAGCTTGTTGGGGACACAAAGCACAGATACGCAGTATTTT. Protein sequence: CASSLLGTQSTDTQYF.

The V and J genes are TRBV6-5 and TRBJ1-2; D not certain. The CDR3 is made up of 14 amino acids. In germline, CDR1 is MNHEY, CDR2 SVGAGI. Deletions cut 5 bases from V and 8 bases from J, with 18 bases between. CDR3 sequence: CASSTNWGTGGYTF. The CDR3 DNA sequence: TGTGCCAGCAGTACGAATTGGGGAACGGGAGGCTACACCTTC.

J is TRBJ1-2 and V is TRBV5-6; 10 nucleotides line up with TRBD1. The CDR3 is made up of 14 amino acids. Germline V CDR1 and CDR2: SGHDT, YYEEEE. With 6 bases clipped from V and 8 bases from J, the junction kept 10 bases outside the gene matches. The CDR3 nucleotides read TGTGCCAGCAAACGGAGACAGGGGGCTCGAGGCTACACCTTC. Translating gives CASKRRQGARGYTF. Combining the CDR3 with reference TRBV5-6 and TRBJ1-2 gives the whole variable domain DAGVTQSPTHLIKTRGQQVTLRCSPKSGHDTVSWYQQALGQGPQFIFQYYEEEERQRGNFPDRFSGHQFPNYSSELNVNALLLGDSALYLCASKRRQGARGYTFGSGTRLTVV.

This rearrangement joins TRBV3-1 (or the pseudogene TRBV3-2) to TRBJ2-7; possibly TRBD2 for D (5 bases). The germline V gene encodes CDR1 LGHDT and CDR2 YNNKEL (reference sequence). Trimming cost V 4 bases and J 12 bases, with 22 bases left between them. The CDR3 loop spans 14 amino acids. The CDR3 loop is CASSPYDGGSGLYF. The CDR3 DNA reads as TGTGCCAGCAGCCCATACGACGGAGGTTCGGGATTGTACTTC.

Only a few counts were recorded for this clone. The J gene is TRBJ1-6, the V gene TRBV27, with D perhaps TRBD1 (6 bases). The V end lost 6 bases, the J end lost 9 bases, and 9 bases lay between the germline ends. Germline CDR1 is MNHEY and CDR2 is SMNVEV (reference sequence). This CDR3 is 12 amino acids long. The CDR3 is CASRDSGSPLHF. The CDR3 coding sequence is TGTGCCAGCAGGGACAGCGGTTCACCCCTCCACTTT.

This clone has a handful of counts. The chain employs TRBV5-1 and TRBJ2-7; TRBD2 might be the D (6 bases). Trimming pared 3 bases from V and 0 bases from J, leaving 7 bases between. Germline V gene data show CDR1 as SGHRS and CDR2 as YFSETQ. The CDR3 spans 13 residues. The CDR3 reads CASSSGASYEQYF. The CDR3 nucleotides are TGCGCCAGCAGCTCGGGAGCCTCCTACGAGCAGTACTTC.

The genes are TRBV5-6 and TRBJ2-7, with 8 bases lining up with TRBD1. Germline values: CDR1 SGHDT, CDR2 YYEEEE. This CDR3 spans 14 amino acids. V lost 2 bases to trimming and J lost 5 bases; unmatched junction nucleotides: 6. CDR3 DNA sequence: TGTGCCAGCAGCTTTTTGGACAGGGCGGACGAGCAGTACTTC. Its translation: CASSFLDRADEQYF.

The chain uses TRBV5-1 and TRBJ1-1; tentatively, D is TRBD1 (5 bases). Trimming took 6 bases from V and 3 from J, leaving 12 bases between them. The CDR3 length is 13 residues. Germline CDR1 SGHRS, CDR2 YFSETQ. In nucleotides, the CDR3 is TGCGCCAGCAATCAGGGTTGGGACACTGAAGCTTTCTTT. Amino acid sequence: CASNQGWDTEAFF.

The chain employs TRBV4-1 and TRBJ2-6; tentative D call: TRBD1 (5 bases). V was pared by 4 bases and J by 4 bases, with 14 bases between. Germline V lookup: CDR1 MGHRA, CDR2 YSYEKL. This CDR3 is 16 amino acids long. The DNA of the CDR3 is TGCGCCAGCAGCCGATTAGGGGCTACGGGGGCCAACGTCCTGACTTTC. Residues: CASSRLGATGANVLTF.

V and J are TRBV6-1 and TRBJ1-5; tentatively, D is TRBD1 (5 bases). Germline CDR1 reads MNHNS; CDR2 reads SASEGT. The CDR3 has 19 residues. Trimming pared 3 bases from V and 0 bases from J, leaving 21 bases between. The CDR3 sequence: CASSDQGTPDYYSNQPQHF. The CDR3 DNA is TGTGCCAGCAGTGACCAAGGGACTCCCGACTACTATAGCAATCAGCCCCAGCATTTT.

The rearrangement joins TRBV7-2 to TRBJ2-1; TRBD2 matches at 13 bases. The germline V gene has CDR1 SGHTA and CDR2 FQGNSA. The CDR3 spans 15 residues. The junction had 3 bases not matched to a gene; V was cut back by 5 bases and J by 5 bases. The CDR3, as DNA: TGTGCCAGCAGCCGGACTAGCGGGAGCCACAATGAGCAGTTCTTC. Translation: CASSRTSGSHNEQFF.

This chain joins TRBV24-1 and TRBJ2-7, with D perhaps TRBD2 (5 bases). The CDR3 extends over 17 amino acids. Between the trimmed V and J ends, which lost 2 bases and 3 bases, there was a span of 19 bases. Germline loops: CDR1 KGHDR, CDR2 SFDVKD. The CDR3 here is CATSDSARRQPLYEQYF. For the CDR3, the DNA is TGTGCCACCAGTGATTCGGCAAGGAGGCAACCCCTCTACGAGCAGTACTTC.

This clone was seen a single time. The CDR3 coding sequence is TGCAGTGCCAGTTTGGGATCAGCGGCCTTCTACGAGCAGTACTTC. Its protein is CSASLGSAAFYEQYF. The chain combines TRBV20-1 with TRBJ2-7; perhaps TRBD2 as D (5 bases). This CDR3 comprises 15 residues. The V end was cut by 6 bases, the J end by 3 bases, with 21 bases between. CDR1 and CDR2 (germline): DFQATT, SNEGSKA (reference sequence).

The V call is TRBV19, the J call TRBJ1-6; D uncertain. The germline gives CDR1 LNHDA, CDR2 SQIVND (reference sequence). The V and J ends lost 4 bases and 2 bases respectively, with 9 bases between them. This CDR3 is built from 15 residues. CDR3 sequence: CASSKDETYNSPLHF. The CDR3 DNA sequence: TGTGCCAGTAGTAAAGATGAGACCTATAATTCACCCCTCCACTTT.

This chain uses TRBV19 with TRBJ1-1, with no clear D. The CDR3 is 16 residues long. V was clipped by 5 bases and J by 0 bases, with 16 bases between them. Germline V lookup: CDR1 LNHDA, CDR2 SQIVND (reference sequence). CDR3 sequence (DNA): TGTGCCAGTAGTCTCCGGGAGCCATCTCTGAACACTGAAGCTTTCTTT. This sequence encodes CASSLREPSLNTEAFF.

The chain has TRBV5-3 and TRBJ2-7; D unclear. TRBV5-3 falls under the ORF class, with uncertain function. The CDR3 extends over 13 amino acids. Trimming took 0 bases from V and 3 from J, leaving 7 bases between them. The CDR3 DNA reads as TGTGCCAGAAGCTTGGATACAGTCTACGAGCAGTACTTC. Translating it yields CARSLDTVYEQYF.

The chain recombines TRBV29-1 with TRBJ1-3, with a possible D match to TRBD1 (5 bases). The CDR3 contains 14 residues. Trimming removed 1 base at V and 2 bases at J, with 9 bases between. Germline V lookup: CDR1 SQVTM, CDR2 ANQGSEA. CDR3 bases: TGCAGCGTTGAAGCGCTAGGGGCTGGAAACACCATATATTTT. Translated: CSVEALGAGNTIYF.

The chain carries TRBV25-1 and TRBJ1-4; 8 nucleotides agree with TRBD1. Germline CDR1 and CDR2: MGHDK and SYGVNS. The V gene end was trimmed by 6 bases and the J gene end by 8 bases; junction bases not matched to a gene: 8. CDR3 size: 14 residues. The CDR3 region is CASRWTGKSEKLFF. The CDR3 DNA follows: TGTGCCAGCAGGTGGACAGGGAAGTCGGAAAAACTGTTTTTT.

The chain joins TRBV28 to TRBJ2-6, with TRBD1 matching 7 bases. V lost 6 bases to trimming and J lost 4 bases; unmatched junction nucleotides: 9. The CDR3 is made up of 16 amino acids. CDR1 and CDR2 from the germline V gene are MDHEN and SYDVKM. The CDR3 coding sequence is TGTGCCAGCAGCAAAAACAGGGGTAACGGGGCCAACGTCCTGACTTTC. This sequence encodes CASSKNRGNGANVLTF.

The chain joins TRBV15 to TRBJ2-7, with TRBD1 identical over 10 bases. V shed 9 bases, J shed 2 bases, and the junction held 4 bases outside the gene matches. CDR3 length: 13 amino acids. The V gene's germline CDR1 is LNHNV and CDR2 YYDKDF (reference sequence). CDR3 in amino acids: CATGTGDPYEQYF. CDR3 DNA: TGTGCCACTGGGACAGGGGACCCCTACGAGCAGTACTTC. Supplemented by reference TRBV15 and TRBJ2-7, the full variable domain reads DAMVIQNPRYQVTQFGKPVTLSCSQTLNHNVMYWYQQKSSQAPKLLFHYYDKDFNNEADTPDNFQSRRPNTSFCFLDIRSPGLGDTAMYLCATGTGDPYEQYFGPGTRLTVT.

The gene calls are TRBV5-1 and TRBJ2-5, with 9 bases identical to TRBD2. Germline CDR1 SGHRS, CDR2 YFSETQ. The CDR3 sequence is 14 residues long. The V and J ends lost 6 bases and 5 bases, in that order; junction bases with no gene match: 8. CDR3 bases: TGCGCCAGCAATGTGGGGACTAGCTCGGAGACCCAGTACTTC. Protein product: CASNVGTSSETQYF.

CDR3 DNA: TGCGCCAGCAGTACGGGACTTTACGAGCAGTACTTC. Translated, it gives CASSTGLYEQYF. The chain carries TRBV5-1 and TRBJ2-7; D possibly corresponds to TRBD2 (6 bases). Trimming removed 5 bases from V and 4 bases from J, with 10 bases in between. Germline assignment: CDR1 SGHRS and CDR2 YFSETQ. The CDR3 consists of 12 residues.

CDR3 residues: CAISVNGENTEAFF. The CDR3 bases are TGTGCCATCAGTGTCAACGGAGAGAACACTGAAGCTTTCTTT. V is TRBV10-3 and J is TRBJ1-1; no reliable D call. CDR3 length: 14 residues. From germline, CDR1 is ENHRY and CDR2 SYGVKD. The V end lost 4 bases, the J end lost 1 base, and 10 bases lay between the germline ends.